A single sample gave rise to the 32 T cell receptor beta chains below, sequenced in a study of CD8 T cells in Susac syndrome. Random hexamers were used to reverse transcribe the RNA input (roughly 0.5 to 1 ug). TCRdb called the immunoSEQ multiplex PCR reads again in MiXCR, with one record for every CDR3 protein. The repertoire consists of approximately 210,000 distinct CDR3 sequences, with roughly 93% occurring once and the leading ten covering 0.15%. The sample comprised CD4+ T cells from PBMCs. The receptors come from a human donor with Susac syndrome.

The V and J genes are TRBV5-1 and TRBJ1-4; D unresolved. V dropped 3 bases and J dropped 10 bases, with 16 bases sitting between them. The CDR3 totals 14 residues. CDR1 and CDR2 (germline): SGHRS, YFSETQ. CDR3 in DNA: TGCGCCAGCAGCTCCCGACGGGGAGCCGGAAAACTGTTTTTT. It is translated as CASSSRRGAGKLFF.

This chain joins TRBV14 and TRBJ2-1, with 9 nucleotides matching TRBD1. The CDR3 is 16 amino acids. The V gene's germline CDR1 is SGHDN and CDR2 FVKESK. With V trimmed by 5 bases and J by 3 bases, 8 bases remained unmatched. This chain's CDR3 is CASSFRQGGFYNEQFF. The CDR3, as DNA: TGTGCCAGCAGCTTCAGACAGGGGGGTTTCTACAATGAGCAGTTCTTC.

This clonotype was counted only a few times. This chain joins TRBV24-1 and TRBJ2-2; D is ambiguous. Trimming took 3 bases from V and 6 from J, leaving 13 bases between them. The CDR3 loop spans 15 amino acids. Germline values: CDR1 KGHDR, CDR2 SFDVKD. For the CDR3, the DNA is TGTGCCACCAGTGATCCGTCCAGAGATGCCGGGGAGCTGTTTTTT. This encodes CATSDPSRDAGELFF.

V gene TRBV7-2 combines with J gene TRBJ1-4; 7 bases are shared with TRBD1. The CDR3 covers 14 residues. V was clipped by 5 bases and J by 4 bases; unmatched bases: 4. CDR1 is SGHTA and CDR2 is FQGNSA in the germline V gene. The CDR3 region is CASSRDSRNEKLFF. DNA of the CDR3: TGTGCCAGCAGCCGGGACAGCCGTAATGAAAAACTGTTTTTT.

V gene TRBV4-3 combines with J gene TRBJ2-5; D may correspond to TRBD1 or TRBD2 (5 bases each). V lost 5 bases and J lost 5, with 15 bases in between. Germline V gene sequence: CDR1 LGHNA, CDR2 YSLEER. The CDR3 spans 14 residues. CDR3 sequence (DNA): TGCGCCAGCAGCGGGACGCGGCTCCGGGAGACCCAGTACTTC. Protein: CASSGTRLRETQYF.

The V and J genes are TRBV4-3 and TRBJ1-6; D not certain. The CDR3 has 14 amino acids. Germline V gene sequence: CDR1 LGHNA, CDR2 YSLEER. Trimming shortened V by 1 base and J by 8 bases, and 9 bases separated the two germline ends. CDR3 in amino acids: CASSQVQEDSPLHF. The DNA for the CDR3 is TGCGCCAGCAGCCAAGTCCAGGAGGATTCACCCCTCCACTTT.

The rearrangement uses TRBV30 and TRBJ2-7, with TRBD1 matching over 9 bases. CDR1 GTSNPN and CDR2 SVGIG come from the germline V gene (reference sequence). The junction had 13 bases not matched to a gene; V was cut back by 4 bases and J by 6 bases. The CDR3 is 15 amino acids. The CDR3 protein is CAWNPRGTGRVEQYF. The CDR3 coding sequence is TGTGCCTGGAACCCCAGGGGGACAGGGAGGGTCGAGCAGTACTTC.

The chain carries TRBV19 and TRBJ2-3; D is possibly TRBD1 (5 bases). Germline V lookup: CDR1 LNHDA, CDR2 SQIVND (reference sequence). The CDR3 extends over 12 amino acids. The germline V and J ends were trimmed by 1 base and 13 bases, with 12 bases remaining between them. The CDR3 nucleotides are TGTGCCAGTAGTATAGCGGCAGGGCCCGAGTATTTT. Translating gives CASSIAAGPEYF.

This clonotype is a singleton in its sample. The chain couples TRBV12-3 or TRBV12-4 to TRBJ1-6; D is unclear. Trimming cost V 7 bases and J 7 bases, with 11 bases left between them. This CDR3 region has 13 residues. CDR3 sequence: CASTPDRNSPLHF. CDR3 coding DNA: TGTGCCAGCACCCCGGACCGCAATTCACCCCTCCACTTT.

This chain connects TRBV6-1 to TRBJ1-2, with a weak D call TRBD1 (6 bases). Deletions cut 5 bases from V and 0 bases from J, with 19 bases between. The CDR3 has 17 amino acids. Germline assignment: CDR1 MNHNS and CDR2 SASEGT. CDR3 sequence (DNA): TGTGCCAGCAGTCGGGACACGGATTATCAAGCTAACTATGGCTACACCTTC. Protein sequence: CASSRDTDYQANYGYTF.

This chain joins TRBV28 and TRBJ2-3; tentative D call: TRBD1 (5 bases). The CDR3 length is 13 residues. Germline CDR1 reads MDHEN; CDR2 reads SYDVKM. Between the trimmed V and J ends, which lost 8 bases and 4 bases, there was a span of 13 bases. CDR3 in DNA: TGTGCCAGCTCCCTGGGGCCCCCAGATACGCAGTATTTT. Encoded protein: CASSLGPPDTQYF.

The J gene is TRBJ2-5, the V gene TRBV3-1, with 13 bases identical to TRBD2. The V and J ends lost 0 bases and 5 bases, in that order; junction bases with no gene match: 9. Per germline, CDR1 LGHDT and CDR2 YNNKEL (reference sequence). The CDR3 loop spans 18 amino acids. CDR3 bases: TGTGCCAGCAGCCAAGACCTCACTAGCGGGGGGGCCAGGGAGACCCAGTACTTC. Translated: CASSQDLTSGGARETQYF.

In DNA form, the CDR3 reads TGTGCCAGCATTATGCGGACTAGCGGGGGTGGTGAGCAGTTCTTC. This encodes CASIMRTSGGGEQFF. The V gene is TRBV6-1, the J gene TRBJ2-1; TRBD2 agrees at 13 bases. This CDR3 region has 15 residues. The V and J ends lost 7 bases and 9 bases, in that order; junction bases with no gene match: 9. Germline V lookup: CDR1 MNHNS, CDR2 SASEGT.

The gene calls are TRBV12-3 or TRBV12-4 and TRBJ2-1; tentatively, D is TRBD2 (6 bases). The V end was cut by 3 bases, the J end by 6 bases, with 15 bases between. The CDR3 consists of 15 residues. The CDR3 loop reads CASSFNGGVGNEQFF. The CDR3 DNA is TGTGCCAGCAGTTTCAACGGGGGAGTGGGCAATGAGCAGTTCTTC.

The CDR3 loop is CSAETGMNTEAFF. CDR3 nucleotides: TGCAGCGCCGAAACAGGGATGAACACTGAAGCTTTCTTT. The rearrangement links TRBV29-1 to TRBJ1-1; possible D gene TRBD1, 6 bases. In germline, CDR1 is SQVTM, CDR2 ANQGSEA. Trimming cost V 7 bases and J 0 bases, with 12 bases left between them. The CDR3 covers 13 residues.

The CDR3 region has the DNA TGTGCCAGCAGCTTACCCCAGACTTCCTACGAGCAGTACTTC. Translation gives CASSLPQTSYEQYF. This rearrangement joins TRBV7-2 to TRBJ2-7; D ambiguous. Germline CDR1 and CDR2: SGHTA and FQGNSA. V lost 2 bases and J 1 base, leaving 9 bases between the germline ends. CDR3 length: 14 amino acids. Variable domain in full (rest from reference TRBV7-2 and TRBJ2-7): GAGVSQSPSNKVTEKGKDVELRCDPISGHTALYWYRQSLGQGLEFLIYFQGNSAPDKSGLPSDRFSAERTGGSVSTLTIQRTQQEDSAVYLCASSLPQTSYEQYFGPGTRLTVT.

This clonotype showed up just once. The chain combines TRBV7-9 with TRBJ1-6; D is possibly TRBD1 (6 bases). CDR1 and CDR2 (germline): SEHNR, FQNEAQ (reference sequence). The CDR3 has 12 amino acids. V was clipped by 5 bases and J by 10 bases, with 9 bases between them. The CDR3 region has the DNA TGTGCCAGCAGCCCAGGGGAGTCACCCCTCCACTTT. Amino acids: CASSPGESPLHF.

Only one count was recorded for this clonotype. J is TRBJ2-1 and V is TRBV7-6, with D unclear. The CDR3 is 18 amino acids. The V and J ends lost 1 base and 0 bases respectively, with 16 bases between them. Germline-derived CDR1 and CDR2 are SGHVS and FNYEAQ. In DNA, the CDR3 is TGTGCCAGCAGCTTAGTAGTGGGTAGGCAGCGCTCCTACAATGAGCAGTTCTTC. Translated: CASSLVVGRQRSYNEQFF. The full variable domain, its missing parts supplied by reference TRBV7-6 and TRBJ2-1, is GAGVSQSPRYKVTKRGQDVALRCDPISGHVSLYWYRQALGQGPEFLTYFNYEAQQDKSGLPNDRFSAERPEGSISTLTIQRTEQRDSAMYRCASSLVVGRQRSYNEQFFGPGTRLTVL.

The chain links TRBV3-1 to TRBJ2-5; no firm D call. Trimming stripped 4 bases from V and 5 bases from J, with 8 bases between. Per germline, CDR1 LGHDT and CDR2 YNNKEL (reference sequence). CDR3 length: 12 amino acids. This CDR3 reads CASSRAAETQYF. DNA of the CDR3: TGTGCCAGCAGCCGTGCAGCGGAGACCCAGTACTTC.

This clonotype appeared a single time. CDR3 in amino acids: CASSLELAGYNEQFF. CDR3 bases: TGTGCCAGCAGCTTGGAACTAGCGGGGTACAATGAGCAGTTCTTC. V and J are TRBV5-5 and TRBJ2-1, with TRBD2 identical over 10 bases. Unmatched junction bases numbered 1, after V lost 0 bases and J lost 4 bases. The CDR3 spans 15 residues. Germline lookup yields CDR1 SGHKS and CDR2 YYEKEE (reference sequence).

CDR3 DNA sequence: TGTGCCAGCAGCGTAGCTCCCAGGGACACTGAAGCTTTCTTT. It is translated as CASSVAPRDTEAFF. The chain links TRBV9 to TRBJ1-1; weak D call: TRBD1 (5 bases). V shed 0 bases and J shed 3 bases, with 9 bases lying between them. This CDR3 comprises 14 residues. Germline CDR1 is SGDLS and CDR2 is YYNGEE. Based on the CDR3 plus reference TRBV9 and TRBJ1-1, the full variable domain is DSGVTQTPKHLITATGQRVTLRCSPRSGDLSVYWYQQSLDQGLQFLIQYYNGEERAKGNILERFSAQQFPDLHSELNLSSLELGDSALYFCASSVAPRDTEAFFGQGTRLTVV.

The genes are TRBV12-3 or TRBV12-4 and TRBJ1-3; D call uncertain. V gave up 7 bases and J gave up 1 base, with 14 bases separating them. The CDR3 runs 15 residues. The CDR3 nucleotides are TGTGCCAGCACCAAGGATCCCGTATCTGGAAACACCATATATTTT. The encoded protein is CASTKDPVSGNTIYF.

The V gene is TRBV7-8, the J gene TRBJ2-1, with D perhaps matching TRBD1 (5 bases). The germline V gene encodes CDR1 SGHVS and CDR2 FQNEAQ. Deletions cut 5 bases from V and 8 bases from J, with 13 bases between. The CDR3 covers 13 residues. The CDR3, as DNA: TGTGCCAGCAGCCGACGTAGGACACATGAGCAGTTCTTC. This gives the protein CASSRRRTHEQFF.

This clonotype occurred once. The junction differs from germline at one of its ends, possibly a read error. This sequence joins TRBV5-1 and TRBJ2-7, with 8 positions matching TRBD1. This CDR3 spans 17 amino acids. Germline V gene sequence: CDR1 SGHRS, CDR2 YFSETQ. CDR3: CASSLAGQGMVSDEQYF. The CDR3, as DNA: TGCGCCAGCAGCTTGGCAGGACAGGGAATGGTCTCCGACGAGCAGTACTTC. The full variable domain, with the rest looked up from reference TRBV5-1 and TRBJ2-7, is KAGVTQTPRYLIKTRGQQVTLSCSPISGHRSVSWYQQTPGQGLQFLFEYFSETQRNKGNFPGRFSGRQFSNSRSEMNVSTLELGDSALYLCASSLAGQGMVSDEQYFGPGTRLTVT.

The DNA for the CDR3 is TGTGCCAGCAGTTTAGTAGGGGACCAAGAGACCCAGTACTTC. Residues: CASSLVGDQETQYF. V is TRBV12-3 or TRBV12-4 and J is TRBJ2-5; possibly TRBD1 for D (5 bases). This CDR3 comprises 14 residues. V was pared by 1 base and J by 0 bases, with 6 bases between.

The chain couples TRBV9 to TRBJ2-3; D possibly uses TRBD1 or TRBD2 (5 bases each). The CDR3 is 15 residues long. Germline V lookup: CDR1 SGDLS, CDR2 YYNGEE. Trimming removed 1 base from V and 6 bases from J, with 15 bases in between. CDR3 amino acids: CASSVSRDRQDTQYF. The CDR3 DNA reads as TGTGCCAGCAGCGTATCCCGGGACCGACAGGATACGCAGTATTTT.

This chain uses TRBV30 with TRBJ2-7; D is possibly TRBD1 (5 bases). Between the trimmed V and J ends, which lost 0 bases and 5 bases, there was a span of 20 bases. Germline V CDR1 and CDR2: GTSNPN, SVGIG (reference sequence). This CDR3 region has 16 residues. CDR3 protein: CAWSVRAGPFGDEQYF. CDR3 nucleotides: TGTGCCTGGAGTGTCAGGGCAGGACCTTTTGGGGACGAGCAGTACTTC.

The V gene is TRBV7-8, the J gene TRBJ1-6; 7 bases align to TRBD1. V trimming: 3 bases; J trimming: 4 bases; junction bases outside the gene matches: 6. Per the germline V gene, CDR1 is SGHVS and CDR2 is FQNEAQ. The CDR3 totals 16 residues. The chain's CDR3 is CASSFRDRPYNSPLHF. DNA of the CDR3: TGTGCCAGCAGCTTCCGGGACAGACCGTATAATTCACCCCTCCACTTT.

This chain uses TRBV4-2 with TRBJ2-1; 10 positions match TRBD2. Germline values: CDR1 LGHNA, CDR2 YNFKEQ. The junction had 5 bases not matched to a gene; V was cut back by 0 bases and J by 3 bases. CDR3 size: 17 residues. DNA of the CDR3: TGTGCCAGCAGCCAAGAACCCGGGACTAGCGTCTACAATGAGCAGTTCTTC. Amino acid sequence: CASSQEPGTSVYNEQFF.

The chain has TRBV18 and TRBJ1-1; perhaps TRBD1 as D (6 bases). The CDR3 sequence is 15 residues long. Germline V gene data show CDR1 as KGHSH and CDR2 as LQKENI. Trimming stripped 6 bases from V and 8 bases from J, with 22 bases between. The CDR3 loop reads CASSPTGGPRGEAFF. CDR3 nucleotides: TGTGCCAGCTCTCCAACGGGGGGCCCGAGAGGGGAAGCTTTCTTT.

The genes are TRBV24-1 and TRBJ2-3; D perhaps matches TRBD1 (5 bases). Germline CDR1 and CDR2: KGHDR and SFDVKD. V lost 4 bases and J lost 7, with 8 bases in between. The length of the CDR3 is 12 residues. Written as DNA, the CDR3 is TGTGCCACCAGTGACACAGGCTATACGCAGTATTTT. Translating gives CATSDTGYTQYF.

J is TRBJ2-1 and V is TRBV9; 8 nucleotides align to TRBD2. Trimming cost V 2 bases and J 0 bases; bases outside gene matches: 13. Per the germline V gene, CDR1 is SGDLS and CDR2 is YYNGEE. This CDR3 region has 19 residues. The CDR3 loop reads CASSVGLAGVPSSYNEQFF. The CDR3 nucleotides are TGTGCCAGCAGCGTCGGGCTAGCGGGCGTCCCGAGCTCCTACAATGAGCAGTTCTTC. Full variable domain (rest looked up from reference TRBV9 and TRBJ2-1): DSGVTQTPKHLITATGQRVTLRCSPRSGDLSVYWYQQSLDQGLQFLIQYYNGEERAKGNILERFSAQQFPDLHSELNLSSLELGDSALYFCASSVGLAGVPSSYNEQFFGPGTRLTVL.